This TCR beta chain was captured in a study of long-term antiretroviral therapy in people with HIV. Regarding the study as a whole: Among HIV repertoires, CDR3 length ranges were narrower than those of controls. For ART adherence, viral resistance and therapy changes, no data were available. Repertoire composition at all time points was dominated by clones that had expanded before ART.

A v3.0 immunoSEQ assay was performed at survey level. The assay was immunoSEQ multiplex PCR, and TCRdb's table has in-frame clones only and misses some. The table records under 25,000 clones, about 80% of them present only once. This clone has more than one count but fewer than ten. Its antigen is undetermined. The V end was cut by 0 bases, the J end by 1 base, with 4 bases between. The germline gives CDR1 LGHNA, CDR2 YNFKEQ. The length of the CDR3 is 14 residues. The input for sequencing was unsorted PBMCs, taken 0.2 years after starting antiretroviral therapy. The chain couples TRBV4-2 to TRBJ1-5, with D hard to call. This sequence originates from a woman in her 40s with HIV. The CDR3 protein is CASSQEDSNQPQHF. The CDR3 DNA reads TGTGCCAGCAGCCAAGAGGACAGCAATCAGCCCCAGCATTTT.